These 11 T cell receptor beta chains came from one sample sequenced in a study of response to subunit inactivated influenza vaccine. A single record per CDR3 protein comes from TCRdb applying MiXCR to the RT-PCR reads. The table has 450,000 to 600,000 distinct CDR3 sequences, 16% seen once. Sequenced material: CD4+ T cells sorted from PBMCs, taken 23 to 25 months after vaccination. Receptor source: a man between 50 and 70 years old who received an inactivated influenza vaccine.

The gene calls are TRBV20-1 and TRBJ2-1, with 9 bases fitting TRBD2. The ends lost 3 bases at V and 0 bases at J; junction bases unmatched: 6. The CDR3 runs to 16 residues. Looked up from germline, CDR1 is DFQATT and CDR2 is SNEGSKA (reference sequence). CDR3 in amino acids: CSASLRGGSSYNEQFF. In DNA form, the CDR3 reads TGCAGTGCTAGTCTGCGGGGGGGAAGCTCCTACAATGAGCAGTTCTTC.

The V call is TRBV6-1, the J call TRBJ1-5, with 8 bases aligning to TRBD1. Looked up from germline, CDR1 is MNHNS and CDR2 is SASEGT. The CDR3 sequence is 14 residues long. The trim removed 7 bases at V and 7 bases at J, leaving 9 bases unmatched. CDR3 coding DNA: TGTGCCAGCACTAGGACAGGGTCTTGGCAGCCCCAGCATTTT. Its translation is CASTRTGSWQPQHF.

This clonotype was picked up many times. V usage is TRBV20-1 and J usage is TRBJ2-5, with D perhaps TRBD2 (5 bases). Germline CDR1 is DFQATT and CDR2 is SNEGSKA (reference sequence). V lost 5 bases and J 5 bases, leaving 12 bases between the germline ends. This CDR3 spans 12 amino acids. Here the CDR3 reads CSAPDWMETQYF. The CDR3 region has the DNA TGCAGTGCTCCGGACTGGATGGAGACCCAGTACTTC.

This clonotype occurred a few times. The V and J genes are TRBV7-9 and TRBJ2-7; D unresolved. This CDR3 region has 12 residues. Between the trimmed V and J ends, which lost 2 bases and 3 bases, there was a span of 5 bases. CDR1 and CDR2 (germline): SEHNR, FQNEAQ (reference sequence). CDR3 nucleotides: TGTGCCAGCAGCTTACACATCTACGAGCAGTACTTC. This sequence encodes CASSLHIYEQYF.

In the case of this clonotype: The final CDR3 position lacks the conserved phenylalanine or tryptophan, pointing to a likely read error. The chain uses TRBV6-2 or TRBV6-3 and TRBJ1-1; D possibly corresponds to TRBD1 (5 bases). CDR1 MNHEY and CDR2 SVGEGT come from the germline V gene. The CDR3 is 12 residues long. This CDR3 reads CATAQARYEAFL. CDR3 DNA sequence: TGTGCGACGGCACAGGCTCGTTATGAAGCTTTCCTT.

In its sample, this clonotype was seen a few times. The gene calls are TRBV27 and TRBJ1-5, with 10 bases lining up with TRBD1. Looked up from germline, CDR1 is MNHEY and CDR2 is SMNVEV (reference sequence). V dropped 8 bases and J dropped 7; count of bases not matched to a gene: 5. The CDR3 loop spans 13 amino acids. CDR3 loop: CASGTGETQPQHF. In DNA form, the CDR3 reads TGTGCCAGCGGGACAGGGGAAACGCAGCCCCAGCATTTT.

The V call is TRBV5-6, the J call TRBJ2-5; D is possibly TRBD2 (5 bases). Germline V gives CDR1 SGHDT, CDR2 YYEEEE. V lost 4 bases and J lost 5, with 15 bases in between. This CDR3 contains 14 residues. In nucleotides, the CDR3 is TGTGCCAGCAGCCATAAGGGAGCCCAGGAGACCCAGTACTTC. Amino acid sequence: CASSHKGAQETQYF.

The chain carries TRBV2 and TRBJ1-1, with TRBD1 matching 9 bases. J gave up 5 bases and V 5 bases, and 6 bases lay outside the gene matches. CDR3 size: 14 residues. CDR1 is SNHLY, CDR2 FYNNEI, per germline. The CDR3 protein is CASSIQGARTEAFF. The CDR3 nucleotides read TGTGCCAGCAGTATACAGGGGGCTCGGACTGAAGCTTTCTTT. Full variable domain (rest looked up from reference TRBV2 and TRBJ1-1): EPEVTQTPSHQVTQMGQEVILRCVPISNHLYFYWYRQILGQKVEFLVSFYNNEISEKSEIFDDQFSVERPDGSNFTLKIRSTKLEDSAMYFCASSIQGARTEAFFGQGTRLTVV.

There are a few counts of this clonotype. V and J are TRBV20-1 and TRBJ1-4; no definite D call. Germline CDR1 reads DFQATT; CDR2 reads SNEGSKA (reference sequence). The CDR3 loop spans 15 amino acids. V was cut by 6 bases and J by 0 bases, with 14 bases left in between. CDR3 amino acids: CSASYARATNEKLFF. The DNA of the CDR3 is TGCAGTGCGTCGTACGCCCGAGCAACTAATGAAAAACTGTTTTTT.

A few counts support this clonotype. The chain carries TRBV10-3 and TRBJ2-7; D is ambiguous. V dropped 6 bases and J dropped 2 bases, with 20 bases sitting between them. CDR1 ENHRY and CDR2 SYGVKD come from the germline V gene. The CDR3 has 16 amino acids. CDR3 sequence reads: CAISPTTRNKTYEQYF. The CDR3 DNA reads TGTGCCATCAGCCCTACCACGCGGAACAAAACCTACGAGCAGTACTTC.

The V gene is TRBV5-1, the J gene TRBJ2-3; tentative D call: TRBD1 (5 bases). The ends were cut back, 0 bases at V and 4 bases at J, with 18 bases in the middle. There are 17 residues in the CDR3. The germline V gene has CDR1 SGHRS and CDR2 YFSETQ. In DNA, the CDR3 is TGCGCCAGCAGCTTGGTAGCAGGGTCGGTTCTTCCAGATACGCAGTATTTT. Translated, it gives CASSLVAGSVLPDTQYF.